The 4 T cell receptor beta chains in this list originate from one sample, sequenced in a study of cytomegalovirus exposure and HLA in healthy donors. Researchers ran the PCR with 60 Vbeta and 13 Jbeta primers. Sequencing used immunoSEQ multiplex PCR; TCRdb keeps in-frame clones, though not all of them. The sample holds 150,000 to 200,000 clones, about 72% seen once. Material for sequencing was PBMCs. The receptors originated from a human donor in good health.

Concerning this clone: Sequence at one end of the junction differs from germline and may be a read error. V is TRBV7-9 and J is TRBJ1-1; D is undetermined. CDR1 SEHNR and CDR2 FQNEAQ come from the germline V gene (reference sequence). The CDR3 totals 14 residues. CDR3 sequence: CASSQDAVVTEAFF. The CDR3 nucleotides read TGCGCCAGCAGCCAAGATGCGGTGGTCACTGAAGCTTTCTTT.

CDR3 residues: CASSRDMGTDTQYF. DNA for the CDR3: TGTGCCAGCAGCCGGGACATGGGAACAGATACGCAGTATTTT. The chain is built from TRBV25-1 and TRBJ2-3; D possibly corresponds to TRBD1 (6 bases). CDR1 MGHDK and CDR2 SYGVNS come from the germline V gene. This CDR3 comprises 14 residues. V was pared by 6 bases and J by 3 bases, with 13 bases between.

The CDR3 coding sequence is TGTGCCAGCAGCGAGGGGGGGGACAGGGGTCAGCCCCAGCATTTT. This translates into CASSEGGDRGQPQHF. V and J are TRBV9 and TRBJ1-5; TRBD1 agrees at 10 bases. The ends lost 3 bases at V and 6 bases at J; junction bases unmatched: 6. CDR3 length equals 15 residues. Germline values: CDR1 SGDLS, CDR2 YYNGEE. Full variable domain (outside the CDR3, taken from reference TRBV9 and TRBJ1-5): DSGVTQTPKHLITATGQRVTLRCSPRSGDLSVYWYQQSLDQGLQFLIQYYNGEERAKGNILERFSAQQFPDLHSELNLSSLELGDSALYFCASSEGGDRGQPQHFGDGTRLSIL.

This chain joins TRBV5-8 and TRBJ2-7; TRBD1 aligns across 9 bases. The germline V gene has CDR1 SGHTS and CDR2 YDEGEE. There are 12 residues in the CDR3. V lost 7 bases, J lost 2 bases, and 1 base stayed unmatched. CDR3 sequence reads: CASGQGPYEQYF. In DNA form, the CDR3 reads TGTGCCAGCGGACAGGGGCCCTACGAGCAGTACTTC.